This T cell receptor beta chain comes out of a study of T cell responses to AZD1222 COVID-19 vaccine. Whole-study findings and limits: Females made up more of the donors, who were largely white British, and clonal diversity may have come out too low. Spike-specific TCR breadth rose after two AZD1222 doses, and depth rose as well.

Regarding this clone: Its antigen remains unknown.

Germline assignment: CDR1 SQVTM and CDR2 ANQGSEA. The CDR3 extends over 13 amino acids. Deletions cut 4 bases from V and 6 bases from J, with 12 bases between. Only in-frame clones appear in the TCRdb table, and some are missing; sequencing was by immunoSEQ multiplex PCR. Among more than 80,000 clones listed, 88% were seen once. The origin of this receptor is an adult in good health. Source: peripheral blood, taken on day 0 of AZD1222 vaccination. This chain connects TRBV29-1 to TRBJ2-2; D is perhaps TRBD1 (7 bases). CDR3 in amino acids: CSVGPGGPGELFF. CDR3 DNA: TGCAGCGTTGGTCCAGGGGGGCCCGGGGAGCTGTTTTTT.